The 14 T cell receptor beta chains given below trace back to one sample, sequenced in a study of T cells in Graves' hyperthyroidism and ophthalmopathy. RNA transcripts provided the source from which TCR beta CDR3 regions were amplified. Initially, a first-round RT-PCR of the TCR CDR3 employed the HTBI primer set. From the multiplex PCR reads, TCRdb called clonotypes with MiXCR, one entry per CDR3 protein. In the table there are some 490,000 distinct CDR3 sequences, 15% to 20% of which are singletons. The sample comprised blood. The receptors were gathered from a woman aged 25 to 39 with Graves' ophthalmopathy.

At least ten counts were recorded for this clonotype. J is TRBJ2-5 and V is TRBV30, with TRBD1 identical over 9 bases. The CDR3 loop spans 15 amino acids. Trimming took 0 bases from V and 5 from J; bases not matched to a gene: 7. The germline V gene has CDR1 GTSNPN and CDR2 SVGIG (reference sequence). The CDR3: CAWSVRTGDAETQYF. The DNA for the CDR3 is TGTGCCTGGAGTGTACGGACAGGGGATGCGGAGACCCAGTACTTC.

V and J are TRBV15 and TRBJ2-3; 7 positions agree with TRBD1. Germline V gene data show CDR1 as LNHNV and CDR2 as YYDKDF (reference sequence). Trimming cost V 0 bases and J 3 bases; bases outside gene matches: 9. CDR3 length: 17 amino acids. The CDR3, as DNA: TGTGCCACCAGCAGAGAAGGAAGGGGGCAGGGAACAGATACGCAGTATTTT. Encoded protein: CATSREGRGQGTDTQYF. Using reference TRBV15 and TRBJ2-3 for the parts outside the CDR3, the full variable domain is DAMVIQNPRYQVTQFGKPVTLSCSQTLNHNVMYWYQQKSSQAPKLLFHYYDKDFNNEADTPDNFQSRRPNTSFCFLDIRSPGLGDTAMYLCATSREGRGQGTDTQYFGPGTRLTVL.

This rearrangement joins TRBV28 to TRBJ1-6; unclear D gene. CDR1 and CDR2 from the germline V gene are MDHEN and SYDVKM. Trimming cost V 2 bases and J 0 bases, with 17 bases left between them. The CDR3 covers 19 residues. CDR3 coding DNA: TGTGCCAGCAGTTTAGCCTTACCATCGAGGAGCTCCTATAATTCACCCCTCCACTTT. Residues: CASSLALPSRSSYNSPLHF.

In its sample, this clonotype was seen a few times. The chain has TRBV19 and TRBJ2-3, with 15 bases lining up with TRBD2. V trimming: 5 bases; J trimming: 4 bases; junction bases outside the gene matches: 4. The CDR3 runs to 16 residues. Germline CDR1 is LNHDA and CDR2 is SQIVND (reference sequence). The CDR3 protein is CASSAGLAGGSDTQYF. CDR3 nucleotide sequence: TGTGCCAGTAGTGCGGGACTAGCGGGAGGCTCAGATACGCAGTATTTT. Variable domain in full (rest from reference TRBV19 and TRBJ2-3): DGGITQSPKYLFRKEGQNVTLSCEQNLNHDAMYWYRQDPGQGLRLIYYSQIVNDFQKGDIAEGYSVSREKKESFPLTVTSAQKNPTAFYLCASSAGLAGGSDTQYFGPGTRLTVL.

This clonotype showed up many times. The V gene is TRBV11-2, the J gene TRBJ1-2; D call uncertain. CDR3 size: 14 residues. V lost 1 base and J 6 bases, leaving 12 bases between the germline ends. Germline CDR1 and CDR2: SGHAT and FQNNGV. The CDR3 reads CASSLAFGGNGYTF. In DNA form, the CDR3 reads TGTGCCAGCAGCTTAGCCTTCGGTGGAAATGGCTACACCTTC. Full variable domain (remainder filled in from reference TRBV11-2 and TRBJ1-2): EAGVAQSPRYKIIEKRQSVAFWCNPISGHATLYWYQQILGQGPKLLIQFQNNGVVDDSQLPKDRFSAERLKGVDSTLKIQPAKLEDSAVYLCASSLAFGGNGYTFGSGTRLTVV.

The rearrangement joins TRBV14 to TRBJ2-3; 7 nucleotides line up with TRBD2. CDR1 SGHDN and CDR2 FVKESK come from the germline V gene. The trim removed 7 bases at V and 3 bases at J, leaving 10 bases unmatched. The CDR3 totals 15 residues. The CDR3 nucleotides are TGTGCCAGCAATCTAGCGGCAGGTGGGACAGATACGCAGTATTTT. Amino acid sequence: CASNLAAGGTDTQYF. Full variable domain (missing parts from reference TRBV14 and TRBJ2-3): EAGVTQFPSHSVIEKGQTVTLRCDPISGHDNLYWYRRVMGKEIKFLLHFVKESKQDESGMPNNRFLAERTGGTYSTLKVQPAELEDSGVYFCASNLAAGGTDTQYFGPGTRLTVL.

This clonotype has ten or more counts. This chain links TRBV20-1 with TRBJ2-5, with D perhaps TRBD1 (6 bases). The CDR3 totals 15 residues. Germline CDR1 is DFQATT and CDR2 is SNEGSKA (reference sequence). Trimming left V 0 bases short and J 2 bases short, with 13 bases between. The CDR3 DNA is TGCAGTGCTAGAGAACCGACAGGCCCACAAGAGACCCAGTACTTC. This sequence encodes CSAREPTGPQETQYF.

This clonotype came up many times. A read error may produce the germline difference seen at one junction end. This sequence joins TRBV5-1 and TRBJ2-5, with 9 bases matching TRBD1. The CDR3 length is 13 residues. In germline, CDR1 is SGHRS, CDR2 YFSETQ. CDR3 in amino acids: CASSLGQGETQYF. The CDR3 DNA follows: TGTGCCAGCAGCTTGGGACAGGGAGAGACCCAGTACTTC.

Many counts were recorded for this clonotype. CDR3 sequence (DNA): TGTGCCTGGGGTGGGGAGGGAACCTACAATGAGCAGTTCTTC. It codes for CAWGGEGTYNEQFF. V usage is TRBV30 and J usage is TRBJ2-1; 7 bases align to TRBD2. This CDR3 has 14 residues. Germline V gene sequence: CDR1 GTSNPN, CDR2 SVGIG (reference sequence). V shed 5 bases, J shed 2 bases, and the junction held 6 bases outside the gene matches.

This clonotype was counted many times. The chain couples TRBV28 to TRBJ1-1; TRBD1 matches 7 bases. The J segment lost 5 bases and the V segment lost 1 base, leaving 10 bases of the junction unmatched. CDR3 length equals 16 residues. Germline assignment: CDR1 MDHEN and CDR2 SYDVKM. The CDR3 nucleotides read TGTGCCAGCAGTTTATACGGGACAGCCTCTCGGACTGAAGCTTTCTTT. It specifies CASSLYGTASRTEAFF.

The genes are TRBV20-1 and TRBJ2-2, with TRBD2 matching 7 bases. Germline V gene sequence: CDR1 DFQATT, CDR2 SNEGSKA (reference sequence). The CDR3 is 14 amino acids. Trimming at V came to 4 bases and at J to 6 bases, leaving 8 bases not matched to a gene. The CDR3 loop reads CSAMRERVPGELFF. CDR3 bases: TGCAGTGCTATGCGGGAGAGGGTCCCCGGGGAGCTGTTTTTT.

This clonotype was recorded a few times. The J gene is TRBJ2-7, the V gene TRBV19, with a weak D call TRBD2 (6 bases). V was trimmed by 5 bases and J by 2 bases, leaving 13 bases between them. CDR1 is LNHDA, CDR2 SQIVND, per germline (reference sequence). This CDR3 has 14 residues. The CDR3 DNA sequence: TGTGCCAGTAGTCCGGGACTCTATGCCTACGAGCAGTACTTC. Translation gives CASSPGLYAYEQYF.

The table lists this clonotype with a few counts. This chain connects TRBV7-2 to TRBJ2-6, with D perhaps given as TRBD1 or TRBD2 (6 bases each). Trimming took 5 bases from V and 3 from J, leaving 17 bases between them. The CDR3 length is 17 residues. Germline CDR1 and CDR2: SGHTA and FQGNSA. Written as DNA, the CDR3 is TGTGCCAGCAGCGCGGGACATTTACTCCTTGGGGCCAACGTCCTGACTTTC. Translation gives CASSAGHLLLGANVLTF.

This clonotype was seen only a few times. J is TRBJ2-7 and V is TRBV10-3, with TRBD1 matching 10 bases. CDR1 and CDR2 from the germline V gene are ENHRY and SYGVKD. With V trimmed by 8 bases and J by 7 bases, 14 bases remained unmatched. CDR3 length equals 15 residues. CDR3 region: CAIRQGGTGDREQYF. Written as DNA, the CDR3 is TGTGCCATCCGTCAGGGAGGGACAGGGGATAGAGAGCAGTACTTC.